The 10 T cell receptor beta chains listed next were all sequenced from one sample in a study of blood T cell repertoires in COVID-19. Some clones are missing from TCRdb's copy, which holds only in-frame ones; the method was immunoSEQ multiplex PCR. The sample consists of approximately 300,000 clones, around 90% of them appearing once. The sample was PBMCs or T cells enriched from blood (not recorded which). The receptors shown here come from a man aged 55 to 70 who had recovered from COVID-19.

The J gene is TRBJ2-3, the V gene TRBV7-3, with D possibly TRBD1 on 6 matching bases. Germline V gene lookup returns CDR1 SGHTA and CDR2 FQGTGA. Trimming left V 5 bases short and J 1 base short, with 10 bases between. CDR3 size: 14 residues. The CDR3 loop reads CASSDRRGTDTQYF. CDR3 in DNA: TGTGCCAGCAGCGACAGGAGAGGCACAGATACGCAGTATTTT.

The chain joins TRBV6-2 or TRBV6-3 to TRBJ2-7; TRBD2 is a possible D gene (5 bases). Germline CDR1 and CDR2: MNHEY and SVGEGT. V shed 2 bases and J shed 4 bases, with 15 bases lying between them. The CDR3 spans 15 residues. The CDR3 loop is CASSYGGGIAYEQYF. For the CDR3, the DNA is TGTGCCAGCAGTTACGGCGGAGGAATCGCTTACGAGCAGTACTTC.

This sequence joins TRBV19 and TRBJ1-3; TRBD1 matches at 11 bases. CDR1 LNHDA and CDR2 SQIVND come from the germline V gene (reference sequence). The ends lost 5 bases at V and 4 bases at J; junction bases unmatched: 10. The CDR3 is made up of 17 amino acids. CDR3 amino acids: CASSPRTGGARGNTIYF. As DNA, the CDR3 is TGTGCCAGTAGTCCGAGGACAGGGGGCGCGAGGGGAAACACCATATATTTT.

V usage is TRBV28 and J usage is TRBJ1-5; 7 nucleotides agree with TRBD1. Germline assignment: CDR1 MDHEN and CDR2 SYDVKM. V lost 6 bases and J lost 7; bases outside the gene matches: 12. The CDR3 contains 15 residues. This CDR3 reads CASSVRQGVGQPQHF. Written as DNA, the CDR3 is TGTGCCAGCAGCGTTAGACAGGGAGTAGGACAGCCCCAGCATTTT. The full variable domain, its missing parts supplied by reference TRBV28 and TRBJ1-5, is DVKVTQSSRYLVKRTGEKVFLECVQDMDHENMFWYRQDPGLGLRLIYFSYDVKMKEKGDIPEGYSVSREKKERFSLILESASTNQTSMYLCASSVRQGVGQPQHFGDGTRLSIL.

The chain uses TRBV18 and TRBJ1-1; a possible D gene is TRBD1 (6 bases). The V gene's germline CDR1 is KGHSH and CDR2 LQKENI. V was cut by 2 bases and J by 0 bases, with 13 bases left in between. The CDR3 is 16 amino acids. The CDR3 reads CASSPNRGALNTEAFF. CDR3 coding DNA: TGTGCCAGCTCACCAAATCGGGGGGCTCTGAACACTGAAGCTTTCTTT.

In this sample, this clone turned up a few times. The chain uses TRBV18 and TRBJ2-7; TRBD2 agrees at 12 bases. There are 16 residues in the CDR3. Germline trimming cut 1 base from V and 0 bases from J; bases unmatched to any gene: 1. CDR1 KGHSH and CDR2 LQKENI come from the germline V gene. The CDR3 DNA sequence: TGTGCCAGCTCACCACAGACTAGCGGGAGCTCCTACGAGCAGTACTTC. This encodes CASSPQTSGSSYEQYF.

This clone was seen a single time. The J gene is TRBJ2-7, the V gene TRBV28, with 9 bases fitting TRBD2. In germline, CDR1 is MDHEN, CDR2 SYDVKM. This CDR3 comprises 13 residues. V trimming: 6 bases; J trimming: 7 bases; junction bases outside the gene matches: 7. CDR3 sequence reads: CASRTDLAGEQYF. CDR3 nucleotide sequence: TGTGCCAGCAGGACTGACCTAGCGGGAGAGCAGTACTTC.

The chain carries TRBV7-8 and TRBJ2-3; possible D gene TRBD2, 5 bases. Germline loops: CDR1 SGHVS, CDR2 FQNEAQ. Trimming cost V 5 bases and J 5 bases, with 17 bases left between them. The CDR3 runs 15 residues. The CDR3 DNA is TGTGCCAGCAGCGCGGACTGGGCTTGGGGAGATACGCAGTATTTT. Its protein product is CASSADWAWGDTQYF.

This clone appeared a few times. The chain recombines TRBV4-2 with TRBJ2-1; 7 bases match TRBD1. CDR1 is LGHNA, CDR2 YNFKEQ, per germline. The CDR3 has 18 amino acids. V dropped 1 base and J dropped 0; count of bases not matched to a gene: 9. In nucleotides, the CDR3 is TGTGCCAGCAGCCAAGTCGTCCCAGGGGGAGACTCCTACAATGAGCAGTTCTTC. This codes for CASSQVVPGGDSYNEQFF.

The chain is built from TRBV9 and TRBJ1-3, with 7 nucleotides matching TRBD1. This CDR3 contains 19 residues. With 2 bases clipped from V and 0 bases from J, the junction kept 14 bases outside the gene matches. The germline V gene encodes CDR1 SGDLS and CDR2 YYNGEE. Here the CDR3 DNA reads TGTGCCAGCAGCGTCAATCTACTTCCCAGGGGGATCTCTGGAAACACCATATATTTT. This encodes CASSVNLLPRGISGNTIYF.